These T cell receptor gamma chains were read from a single sample in a study of intestinal T cells in coeliac disease. With CATT, TCRdb re-called clones from the multiplex PCR reads. The sample records a few hundred gamma-chain clones, over 40% being singletons. Sequencing was carried out using a duodenal biopsy. Receptor source: a human donor with celiac disease. Both conserved end residues are part of each CDR3. Clone size is stated in some rows and not others, as once, few, many or a class when expanded.

NA	14	TRGJ1/TRGJ2	TRGV10	CAAWDPHPYYKKLF	TGTGCTGCGTGGGATCCCCACCCTTATTATAAGAAACTCTTT
NA	14	TRGJ1/TRGJ2	TRGV5	CATWDRPGDYKKLF	TGTGCCACCTGGGACAGGCCGGGTGATTATAAGAAACTCTTT
NA	14	TRGJ1/TRGJ2	TRGV4	CATLGMKSEYKKLF	TGTGCCACCCTGGGGATGAAGAGCGAGTATAAGAAACTCTTT
few	13	TRGJ1/TRGJ2	TRGV2	CAHLGPLYYKKLF	TGTGCCCACCTGGGACCCCTTTATTATAAGAAACTCTTT
NA	20	TRGJ1/TRGJ2	TRGV4	CATWDERWAGVRTYYYKKLF	TGTGCCACCTGGGATGAGCGATGGGCCGGGGTTCGTACTTATTATTATAAGAAACTCTTT
NA	20	TRGJ1/TRGJ2	TRGV4	CATWDERWDRGSTYYYKKLF	TGTGCCACCTGGGATGAGCGATGGGACCGGGGTTCTACTTATTATTATAAGAAACTCTTT
NA	14	TRGJ1/TRGJ2	TRGV2	CATWDDPCYYKKLF	TGTGCCACCTGGGACGATCCGTGTTATTATAAGAAACTCTTT
few	13	TRGJP2	TRGV8	CATWARLGGIKTF	TGTGCCACCTGGGCTAGGCTAGGTGGGATCAAGACGTTT
hyperexpanded	11	TRGJ1/TRGJ2	TRGV2	CATWVDPKKLF	TGTGCCACCTGGGTCGACCCTAAGAAACTCTTT
NA	14	TRGJ1/TRGJ2	TRGV2	CATWDGRIYYKKLF	TGTGCCACCTGGGACGGTAGAATTTATTATAAGAAACTCTTT
NA	13	TRGJ1/TRGJ2	TRGV3	CAHLGQAGYKKLF	TGTGCCCACCTGGGACAGGCGGGATATAAGAAACTCTTT
NA	17	TRGJ1/TRGJ2	TRGV9	CALWEVAPRGSADKKTF	TGTGCCTTGTGGGAGGTGGCCCCTAGGGGCTCGGCGGATAAGAAAACTTTT
NA	13	TRGJ1/TRGJ2	TRGV10	CAAWDSFYYKKLF	TGTGCTGCGTGGGATTCCTTTTATTATAAGAAACTCTTT
NA	15	TRGJ1/TRGJ2	TRGV10	CAAWSIREGYYKKLF	TGTGCTGCGTGGAGTATTAGGGAGGGTTATTATAAGAAACTCTTT
few	13	TRGJ1/TRGJ2	TRGV4	CAPGMKSEYKKLF	TGTGCACCTGGGATGAAGAGCGAGTATAAGAAACTCTTT
NA	17	TRGJP1	TRGV2	CATWDGPRDTTGWFKIF	TGTGCCACCTGGGACGGGCCGCGGGATACCACTGGTTGGTTCAAGATATTT
NA	13	TRGJP2	TRGV2	CATSSVSDWIKTF	TGTGCCACCTCTTCTGTTAGTGATTGGATCAAGACGTTT
few	12	TRGJ1/TRGJ2	TRGV3	CATWTPVLKKLF	TGTGCCACCTGGACACCGGTTCTTAAGAAACTCTTT
NA	10	TRGJ1/TRGJ2	TRGV4	CAPGMAGKLF	TGTGCACCTGGGATGGCGGGGAAACTCTTT
NA	13	TRGJ1/TRGJ2	TRGV2	CATWGRADYKKLF	TGTGCCACCTGGGGACGGGCCGATTATAAGAAACTCTTT
NA	17	TRGJP2	TRGV2	CTRLRTATGGSDWIKTF	TGCACGCGACTGCGGACGGCGACAGGGGGTAGTGATTGGATCAAGACGTTT